This T cell receptor beta chain was documented in a study of CD8+ T cells in alopecia areata. Turning to the study itself: Severity of treated patients was scored by affected scalp percentage. The study, taken as a whole, reports: There were also resident alphabeta T cells of normal skin sequenced in scalp samples. Normal scalp showed lower clonality than lesional scalp, especially alopecia totalis/universalis.

After isolation, RNA underwent reverse transcription to generate cDNA as the sequencing template. Measured with immunoSEQ multiplex PCR; TCRdb has only the in-frame clones, and not every one. The table records about 190,000 clones, approximately 60% of them present only once. The CDR3 length is 13 residues. Trimming removed 1 base at V and 0 bases at J, with 1 base between. Germline CDR1 and CDR2: SEHNR and FQNEAQ (reference sequence). Details on this clone: Its antigen is still unknown.

Regarding treatment: oral pan-JAK inhibitor, 5-10 mg twice daily. Alopecia areata patients provided lesional scalp punch biopsies and peripheral blood. The J gene is TRBJ2-4, the V gene TRBV7-9; D uncertain. This TCR derives from a human donor with alopecia areata. The specimen was CD4+ T cells sorted from blood, collected at week 4, from a patient treated with tofacitinib. The CDR3 spells CASSLEAKNIQYF. The CDR3 bases are TGTGCCAGCAGCTTAGAAGCCAAAAACATTCAGTACTTC.